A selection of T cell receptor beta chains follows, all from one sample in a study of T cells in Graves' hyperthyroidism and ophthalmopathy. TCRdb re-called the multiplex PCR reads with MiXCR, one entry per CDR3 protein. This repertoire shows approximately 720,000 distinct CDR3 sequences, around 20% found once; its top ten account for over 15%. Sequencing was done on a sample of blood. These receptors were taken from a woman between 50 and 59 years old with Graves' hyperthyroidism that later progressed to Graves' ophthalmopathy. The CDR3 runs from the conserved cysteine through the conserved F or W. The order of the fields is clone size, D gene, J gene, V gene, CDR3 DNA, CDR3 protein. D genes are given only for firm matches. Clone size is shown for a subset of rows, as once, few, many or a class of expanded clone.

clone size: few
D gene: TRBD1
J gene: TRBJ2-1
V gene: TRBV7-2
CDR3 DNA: TGTGCCAGCAGCTTACGTTTCGCGGGACAGGGCTACAATGAGCAGTTCTTC
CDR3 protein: CASSLRFAGQGYNEQFF

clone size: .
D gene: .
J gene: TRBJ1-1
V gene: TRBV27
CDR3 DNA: TGTGCCAGCAGTTTAATGCGGGGGCTCGGCACTGAAGCTTTCTTT
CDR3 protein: CASSLMRGLGTEAFF

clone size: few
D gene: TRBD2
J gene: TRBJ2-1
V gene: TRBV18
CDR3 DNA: TGTGCCAGCCTCCCTAGCGGGGCCTACAATGAGCAGTTCTTC
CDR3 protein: CASLPSGAYNEQFF

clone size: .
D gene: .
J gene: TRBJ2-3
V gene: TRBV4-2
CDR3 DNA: TGTGCCAGCAGCCTCAGGGTCCTAGCAGTCCCTAGCACAGATACGCAGTATTTT
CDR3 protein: CASSLRVLAVPSTDTQYF

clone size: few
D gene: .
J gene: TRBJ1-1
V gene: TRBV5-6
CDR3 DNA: TGTGCCAGCAGCGTAGGGGTGTCGGCTTTCTTT
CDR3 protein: CASSVGVSAFF

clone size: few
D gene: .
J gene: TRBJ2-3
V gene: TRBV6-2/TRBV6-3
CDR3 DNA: TGTGCCAGCAGTTTCTACAGTACTAGCACAGATACGCAGTATTTT
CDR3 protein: CASSFYSTSTDTQYF

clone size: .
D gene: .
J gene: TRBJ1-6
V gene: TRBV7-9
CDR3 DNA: TGTGCCAGCAGCCAACACATGGACACATATAATTCACCCCTCCACTTT
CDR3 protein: CASSQHMDTYNSPLHF

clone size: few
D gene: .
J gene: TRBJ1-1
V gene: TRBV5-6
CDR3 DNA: TGTGCCAGCAGCCCAGGGACGTTGGAGGACACTGAAGCTTTCTTT
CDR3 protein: CASSPGTLEDTEAFF

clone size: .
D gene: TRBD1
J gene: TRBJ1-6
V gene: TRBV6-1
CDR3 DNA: TGTGCCAGCACCCAAGGACAGGCGGCCCTCCACTTT
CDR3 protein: CASTQGQAALHF

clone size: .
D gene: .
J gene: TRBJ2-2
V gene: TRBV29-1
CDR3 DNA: TGCAGCGGTTCCCTGGGGTTGGCCGGGGAGCTGTTTTTT
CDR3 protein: CSGSLGLAGELFF

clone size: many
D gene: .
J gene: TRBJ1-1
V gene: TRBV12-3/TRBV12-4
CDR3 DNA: TGTGCCACGGACGAGGGGGACGTGAACACTGAAGCTTTCTTT
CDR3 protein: CATDEGDVNTEAFF

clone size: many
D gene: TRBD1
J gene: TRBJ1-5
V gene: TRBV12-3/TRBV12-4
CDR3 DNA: TGTGCCAGCAGCCCCACGACAGGGTCGATCAATCAGCCCCAGCATTTT
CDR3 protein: CASSPTTGSINQPQHF

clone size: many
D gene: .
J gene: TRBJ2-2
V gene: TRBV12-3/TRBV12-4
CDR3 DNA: TGTGCCAGCAGTTTCCAGCAGGGAGCCACCGGGGAGCTGTTTTTT
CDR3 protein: CASSFQQGATGELFF

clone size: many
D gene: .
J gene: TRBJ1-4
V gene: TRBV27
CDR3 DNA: TGTGCCAGTAGGGGATGGTCAACTAATGAAAAACTGTTTTTT
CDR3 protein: CASRGWSTNEKLFF

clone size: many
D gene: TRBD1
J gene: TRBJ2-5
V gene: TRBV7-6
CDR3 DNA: TGTGCCAGCAGCTCAGGGACAGGGAGCCGGGAGACCCAGTACTTC
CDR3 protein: CASSSGTGSRETQYF

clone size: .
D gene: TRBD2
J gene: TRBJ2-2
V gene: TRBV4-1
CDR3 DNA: TGCGCCAGCAGCCAAGAGGGGACGCGGGGGGGCACCGGGGAGCTGTTTTTT
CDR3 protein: CASSQEGTRGGTGELFF

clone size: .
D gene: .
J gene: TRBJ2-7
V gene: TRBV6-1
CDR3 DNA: TGTGCCAGCACACAGGGAAACCTACGAAAGCAGTACTTC
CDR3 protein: CASTQGNLRKQYF

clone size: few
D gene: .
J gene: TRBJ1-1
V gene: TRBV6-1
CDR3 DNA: TGTGCCAGCAGTGACCCGGGACACATGAACACTGAAGCTTTCTTT
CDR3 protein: CASSDPGHMNTEAFF

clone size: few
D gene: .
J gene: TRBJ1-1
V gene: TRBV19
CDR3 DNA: TGTGCCAGTAGTATAGGTTCCGGCGAAAGGAACACTGAAGCTTTCTTT
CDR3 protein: CASSIGSGERNTEAFF

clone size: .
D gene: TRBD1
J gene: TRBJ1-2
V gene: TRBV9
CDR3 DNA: TGTGCCAGCAGCGTCAGACAGGGTATGAGCTACACCTTC
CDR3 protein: CASSVRQGMSYTF

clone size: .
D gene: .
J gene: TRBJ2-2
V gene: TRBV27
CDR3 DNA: TGTGCCAGCAGAACTAGGGTTTCTACAGAGACCGGGGAGCTGTTTTTT
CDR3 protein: CASRTRVSTETGELFF

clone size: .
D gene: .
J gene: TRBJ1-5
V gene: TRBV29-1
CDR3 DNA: TGCAGCGTAGGACACCCCAATCAGCCCCAGCATTTT
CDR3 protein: CSVGHPNQPQHF

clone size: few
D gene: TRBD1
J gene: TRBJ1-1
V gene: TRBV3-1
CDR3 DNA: TGTGCCAGCAGCCAAGGGAGGGGGCTGTCGACTGAAGCTTTCTTT
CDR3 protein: CASSQGRGLSTEAFF

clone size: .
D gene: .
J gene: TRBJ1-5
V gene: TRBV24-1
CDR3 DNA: TGTGCCACCAGTGATCTGCGGGGGAATCAGCCCCAGCATTTT
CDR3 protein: CATSDLRGNQPQHF

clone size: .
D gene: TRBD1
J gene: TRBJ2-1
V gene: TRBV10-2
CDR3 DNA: TGCGCCAGCAGGCGGGGGACAGGGAGGGGGGCGGGCTACAATGAGCAGTTCTTC
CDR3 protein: CASRRGTGRGAGYNEQFF

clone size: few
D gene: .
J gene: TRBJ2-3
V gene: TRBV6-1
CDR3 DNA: TGTGCCAGCACATCGGGGTTACAGAGCACAGATACGCAGTCTTTT
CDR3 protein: CASTSGLQSTDTQSF

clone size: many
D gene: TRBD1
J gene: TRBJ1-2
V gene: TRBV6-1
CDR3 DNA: TGTGCCAGCAGTCGGAATCAGGGGGGCCTCAACTATGGCTACACCTTC
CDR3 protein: CASSRNQGGLNYGYTF

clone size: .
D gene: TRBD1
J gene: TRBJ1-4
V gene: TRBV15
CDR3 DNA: TGTGCCACCAGCAGAGAAGTTTGGACAGGTCGCGGATCTAATGAAAAACTGTTTTTT
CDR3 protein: CATSREVWTGRGSNEKLFF

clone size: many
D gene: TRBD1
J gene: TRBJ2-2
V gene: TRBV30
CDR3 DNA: TGTGCCTGGAGTTCCCAATCAGGGGGTACCGGGGAGCTGTTTTTT
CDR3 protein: CAWSSQSGGTGELFF

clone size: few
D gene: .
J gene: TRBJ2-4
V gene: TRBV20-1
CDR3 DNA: TGCAGTGCTAGCCGGGACAAACTAGCCAAAAACATTCAGTACTTC
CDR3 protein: CSASRDKLAKNIQYF

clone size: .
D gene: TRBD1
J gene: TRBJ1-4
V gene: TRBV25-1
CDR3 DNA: TGTGCCAGCAGTGAAATGGGGGGCAGGGGGCGTGAAAAACTGTTTTTT
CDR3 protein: CASSEMGGRGREKLFF

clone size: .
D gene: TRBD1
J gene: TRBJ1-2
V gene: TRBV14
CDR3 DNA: TGTGCCAGCAGCCAAGATATAGGAGGGGGCCTAACCTTCCACTATGGCTACACCTTC
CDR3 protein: CASSQDIGGGLTFHYGYTF

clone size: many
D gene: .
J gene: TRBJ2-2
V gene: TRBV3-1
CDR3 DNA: TGTGCCAGCAGCCAAATCCGGCCAGACTTCACCGGGGAGCTGTTTTTT
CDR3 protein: CASSQIRPDFTGELFF

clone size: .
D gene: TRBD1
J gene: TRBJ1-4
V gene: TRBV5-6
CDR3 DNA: TGTGCCAGCAGCTTACCAGGGGGCTTAGAAAAACTGTTTTTT
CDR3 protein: CASSLPGGLEKLFF

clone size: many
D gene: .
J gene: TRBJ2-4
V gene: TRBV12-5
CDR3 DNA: TGTGCTAGTGGTTTGGACACCTCGTTAGGGAACATTCAGTACTTC
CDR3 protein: CASGLDTSLGNIQYF

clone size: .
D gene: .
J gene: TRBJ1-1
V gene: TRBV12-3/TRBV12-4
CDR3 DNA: TGTGCCAGCAGTTTAGCTAGCGGGGGGGAGAACACTGAAGCTTTCTTT
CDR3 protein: CASSLASGGENTEAFF

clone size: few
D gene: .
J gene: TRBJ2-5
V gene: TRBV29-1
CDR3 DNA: TGCAGCGTTCAACCCCGCCAGGGACAAGAGACCCAGTACTTC
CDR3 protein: CSVQPRQGQETQYF

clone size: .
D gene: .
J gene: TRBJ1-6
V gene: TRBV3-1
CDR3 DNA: TGTGCCAGCAGCCAAGAATTTGGGGGAAGCTCCTATAATTCACCCCTCCACTTT
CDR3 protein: CASSQEFGGSSYNSPLHF

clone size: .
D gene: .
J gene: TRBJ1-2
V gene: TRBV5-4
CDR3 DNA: TGTGCCAGCAGCTTGGTGGGGACACTCCTCTATGGCTACACCTTC
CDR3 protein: CASSLVGTLLYGYTF

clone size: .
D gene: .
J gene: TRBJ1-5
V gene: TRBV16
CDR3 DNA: TGTGCCAGCAGCCAATTCATCGGTGGGCTTGGCAATCAGCCCCAGCATTTT
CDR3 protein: CASSQFIGGLGNQPQHF

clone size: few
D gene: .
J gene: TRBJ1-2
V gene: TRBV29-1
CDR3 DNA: TGCAGCGGACAGGATACCTATGGCTACACCTTC
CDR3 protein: CSGQDTYGYTF

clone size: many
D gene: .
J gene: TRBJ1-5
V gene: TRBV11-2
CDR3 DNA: TGTGCCAGCAGCGCCACGGCACAGGGTGGTCAGCCCCAGCATTTT
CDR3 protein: CASSATAQGGQPQHF

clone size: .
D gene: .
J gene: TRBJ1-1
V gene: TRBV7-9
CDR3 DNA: TGTGCCAGCACCCTGTGGGGCGAAGCTTTCTTT
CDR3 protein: CASTLWGEAFF

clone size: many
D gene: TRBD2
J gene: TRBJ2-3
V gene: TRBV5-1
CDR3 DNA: TGCGCCAGCAGGTCACTAGCGGTTAGCACAGATACGCAGTATTTT
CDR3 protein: CASRSLAVSTDTQYF

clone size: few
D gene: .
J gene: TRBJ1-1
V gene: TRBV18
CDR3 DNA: TGTGCCAGCTCACCAGAACAGGTCATGAACACTGAAGCTTTCTTT
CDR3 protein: CASSPEQVMNTEAFF

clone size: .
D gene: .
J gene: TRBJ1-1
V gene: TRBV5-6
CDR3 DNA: TGTGCCAGCAGCTTTTCCAGGGGTAACACTGAAGCTTTCTTT
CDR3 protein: CASSFSRGNTEAFF

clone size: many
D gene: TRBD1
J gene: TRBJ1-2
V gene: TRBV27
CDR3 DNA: TGTGCCAGCATGGGACAGGGGGCCCTCTATGGCTACACCTTC
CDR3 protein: CASMGQGALYGYTF

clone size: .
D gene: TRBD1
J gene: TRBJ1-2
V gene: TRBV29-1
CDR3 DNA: TGCAGCGTTGTGGCCACCGGGACAGTGAGGAACTATGGCTACACCTTC
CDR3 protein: CSVVATGTVRNYGYTF

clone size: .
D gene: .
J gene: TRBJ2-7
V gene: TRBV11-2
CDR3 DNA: TGTGCCAGCAGTTGGTCGGGGACCGTTACCTACGAGCAGTACTTC
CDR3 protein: CASSWSGTVTYEQYF

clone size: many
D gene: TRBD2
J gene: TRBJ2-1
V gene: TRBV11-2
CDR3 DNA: TGTGCCAGCAGCTTAGATCTCCAGCGGGGGGCGTACAATGAGCAGTTCTTC
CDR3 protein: CASSLDLQRGAYNEQFF

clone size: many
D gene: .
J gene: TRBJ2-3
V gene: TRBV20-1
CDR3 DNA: TGCAGTGCTAGAGATAGGGACTTTATCACAGATACGCAGTATTTT
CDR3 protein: CSARDRDFITDTQYF

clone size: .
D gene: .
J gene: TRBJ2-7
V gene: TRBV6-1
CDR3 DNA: TGTGCCAGCGCCGATGGCGGCGGCTACGAGCAGTACTTC
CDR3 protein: CASADGGGYEQYF